This T cell receptor beta chain is drawn from a study of T cells in Graves' hyperthyroidism and ophthalmopathy. What was amplified from RNA transcripts were TCR beta CDR3 regions. First-round RT-PCR with HTBI primers amplified the TCR CDR3 region. TCRdb re-called the multiplex PCR reads through MiXCR, storing one row per CDR3 protein. The sample includes about 610,000 distinct CDR3 sequences, under 15% of them seen just once. Duration under 3 months, a NOSPECS grade of at least 4, and a Clinical Activity Score of at least 3 characterized the ophthalmopathy patients. The study excluded patients with uncontrolled infection, other autoimmune disease, pregnancy or lactation. Out of approximately 10 ml of fresh peripheral blood came the PBMCs. The ends were cut back, 0 bases at V and 5 bases at J, with 11 bases in the middle. The CDR3 covers 13 residues. From germline, CDR1 is DFQATT and CDR2 SNEGSKA (reference sequence).

The receptor's source is a woman aged 40 to 50 with Graves' ophthalmopathy. The gene calls are TRBV20-1 and TRBJ2-7; no firm D call. Material for sequencing was blood. Here the CDR3 DNA reads TGCAGTGCTAGAGATGTGGGCTTTAACGAGCAGTACTTC. Translated: CSARDVGFNEQYF.